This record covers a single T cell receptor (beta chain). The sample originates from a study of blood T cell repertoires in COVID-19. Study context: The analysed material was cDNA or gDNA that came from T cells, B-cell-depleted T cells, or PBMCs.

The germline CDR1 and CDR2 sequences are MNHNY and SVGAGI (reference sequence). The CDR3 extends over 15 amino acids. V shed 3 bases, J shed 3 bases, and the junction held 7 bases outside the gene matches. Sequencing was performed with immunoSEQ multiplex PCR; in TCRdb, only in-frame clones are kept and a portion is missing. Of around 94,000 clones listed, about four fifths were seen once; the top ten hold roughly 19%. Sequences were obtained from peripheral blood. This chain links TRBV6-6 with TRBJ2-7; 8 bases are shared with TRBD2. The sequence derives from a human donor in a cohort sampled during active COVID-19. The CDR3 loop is CASSYLGGRIYEQYF. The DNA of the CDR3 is TGTGCCAGCAGTTATCTTGGCGGGAGGATCTACGAGCAGTACTTC.